The 8 T cell receptor beta chains reported below all come from one sample, sequenced in a study of OX40 agonist ivuxolimab in advanced cancers. TCRdb's table, derived via immunoSEQ multiplex PCR, lists solely in-frame clones and lacks some. The table lists some 22,000 clones, roughly 80% of them singletons. Material: CD4+ or CD8+ T cells sorted from blood, obtained in a trial of the OX40 agonist ivuxolimab. These receptors all stem from an adult with an advanced solid tumor such as melanoma, head and neck, liver or kidney cancer.

The chain has TRBV7-6 and TRBJ2-1; D call uncertain. In germline, CDR1 is SGHVS, CDR2 FNYEAQ. CDR3 length: 13 amino acids. Trimming removed 3 bases at V and 3 bases at J, with 6 bases between. This CDR3 reads CASSFQDYNEQFF. CDR3 nucleotides: TGTGCCAGCAGCTTTCAGGACTACAATGAGCAGTTCTTC.

The chain has TRBV7-9 and TRBJ2-3, with a possible D match to TRBD2 (5 bases). This CDR3 has 16 residues. Trimming stripped 1 base from V and 1 base from J, with 12 bases between. Germline V gives CDR1 SEHNR, CDR2 FQNEAQ (reference sequence). The CDR3 coding sequence is TGTGCCAGCAGCTTAGTACTAGGCCGGGGCACAGATACGCAGTATTTT. Amino acids: CASSLVLGRGTDTQYF.

The J gene is TRBJ1-2, the V gene TRBV2; 10 bases line up with TRBD1. The J segment lost 5 bases and the V segment lost 8 bases, leaving 5 bases of the junction unmatched. The CDR3 is 13 amino acids. Looked up from germline, CDR1 is SNHLY and CDR2 is FYNNEI. Here the CDR3 reads CASRQGAGYGYTF. As DNA, the CDR3 is TGTGCCAGCCGACAGGGGGCAGGGTATGGCTACACCTTC.

This clone was seen only a few times. This sequence joins TRBV5-6 and TRBJ1-1; the D is unclear. This CDR3 comprises 13 residues. V shed 4 bases and J shed 0 bases, with 7 bases lying between them. Germline V lookup: CDR1 SGHDT, CDR2 YYEEEE. The CDR3 bases are TGTGCCAGCAGCCTACCCCTGAACACTGAAGCTTTCTTT. It is translated as CASSLPLNTEAFF.

This clone is deemed medium-sized. The rearrangement links TRBV6-6 to TRBJ1-1; D ambiguous. With 4 bases removed from V and 12 bases from J, the gap between germline ends came to 9 bases. CDR1 is MNHNY, CDR2 SVGAGI, per germline (reference sequence). The CDR3 covers 10 residues. The chain's CDR3 is CASSSYHSFF. CDR3 DNA sequence: TGTGCCAGCAGTTCGTACCATTCTTTCTTT.

The count of this clone is one. This sequence joins TRBV29-1 and TRBJ1-1; 8 nucleotides match TRBD1. The junction had 4 bases not matched to a gene; V was cut back by 6 bases and J by 1 base. Per germline, CDR1 SQVTM and CDR2 ANQGSEA. This CDR3 is 13 amino acids long. Here the CDR3 reads CSVGTGPNTEAFF. The CDR3 coding sequence is TGCAGCGTAGGGACAGGCCCGAACACTGAAGCTTTCTTT.

The chain links TRBV5-8 to TRBJ1-5; TRBD1 aligns across 7 bases. Germline loops: CDR1 SGHTS, CDR2 YDEGEE. The CDR3 length is 17 residues. V dropped 5 bases and J dropped 4; count of bases not matched to a gene: 15. The DNA for the CDR3 is TGTGCCAGCAGACGATTGGGCGGAGACAGGGATAATCAGCCCCAGCATTTT. Its protein product is CASRRLGGDRDNQPQHF.

The chain recombines TRBV10-3 with TRBJ2-1, with 10 bases aligning to TRBD2. V was pared by 6 bases and J by 9 bases, with 14 bases of the junction left unmatched. The CDR3 loop spans 16 amino acids. Germline CDR1 and CDR2: ENHRY and SYGVKD. CDR3 loop: CAIREREGLPTIEQFF. CDR3 bases: TGTGCCATCAGAGAGCGGGAGGGCTTACCAACAATTGAGCAGTTCTTC.